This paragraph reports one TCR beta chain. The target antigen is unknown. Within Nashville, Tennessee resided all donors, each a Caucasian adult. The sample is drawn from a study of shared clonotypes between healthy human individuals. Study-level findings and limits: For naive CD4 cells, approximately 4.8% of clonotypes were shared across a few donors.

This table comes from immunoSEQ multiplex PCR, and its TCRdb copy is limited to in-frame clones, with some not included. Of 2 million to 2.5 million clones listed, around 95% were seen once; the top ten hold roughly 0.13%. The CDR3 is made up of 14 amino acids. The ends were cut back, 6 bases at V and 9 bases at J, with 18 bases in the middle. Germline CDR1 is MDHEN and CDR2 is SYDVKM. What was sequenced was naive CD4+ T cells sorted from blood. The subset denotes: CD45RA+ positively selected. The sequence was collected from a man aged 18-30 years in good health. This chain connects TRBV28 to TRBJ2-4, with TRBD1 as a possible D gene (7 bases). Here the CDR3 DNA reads TGTGCCAGCAGGGAAGGAGGGGGCGCGGGCATTCAGTACTTC. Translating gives CASREGGGAGIQYF.